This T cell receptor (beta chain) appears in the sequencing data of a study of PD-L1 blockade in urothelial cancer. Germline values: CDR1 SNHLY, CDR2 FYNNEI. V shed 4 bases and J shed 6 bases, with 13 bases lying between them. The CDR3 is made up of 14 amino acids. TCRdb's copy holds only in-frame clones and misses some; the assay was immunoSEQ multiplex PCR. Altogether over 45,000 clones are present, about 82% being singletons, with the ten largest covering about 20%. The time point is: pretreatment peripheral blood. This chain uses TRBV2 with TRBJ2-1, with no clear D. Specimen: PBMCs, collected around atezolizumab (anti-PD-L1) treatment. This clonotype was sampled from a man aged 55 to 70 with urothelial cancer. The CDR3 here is CASSGDTKVNEQFF. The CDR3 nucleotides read TGTGCCAGCAGTGGAGACACGAAAGTCAATGAGCAGTTCTTC.